This TCR beta chain was sequenced in a study of blood T cell repertoires in COVID-19. The overall study: Researchers got acute and convalescent COVID-19 samples from the United States, Italy and Spain. Nucleic acid was either cDNA or gDNA, and it came from T cells, B-cell-depleted T cells, or PBMCs.

TCRdb's copy holds only in-frame clones and misses some; the assay was immunoSEQ multiplex PCR. The sample carries about 36,000 clones, just under 80% recorded once. Trimming removed 7 bases at V and 0 bases at J, with 11 bases between. From germline, CDR1 is LNHDA and CDR2 SQIVND (reference sequence). The CDR3 consists of 14 residues. This sequence was found in a man aged 55-75 years with acute or convalescent COVID-19. Material for sequencing was peripheral blood. This chain connects TRBV19 to TRBJ2-3, with D perhaps TRBD2 (6 bases). The CDR3 DNA is TGTGCCAGTACCCTCGGGACTAGCACAGATACGCAGTATTTT. Translation gives CASTLGTSTDTQYF.